A single sample is the source of the 20 T cell receptor beta chains below, sequenced in a study of blood T cell repertoires in COVID-19. The repertoire was sequenced with immunoSEQ multiplex PCR; TCRdb's copy has only in-frame clones and lacks some. The sample holds about 70,000 clones, approximately 90% seen once. The sequenced sample was peripheral blood. Receptors originate from a human donor in a cohort sampled during active COVID-19.

The chain joins TRBV24-1 to TRBJ1-2; no reliable D call. This CDR3 is 11 amino acids long. V was shortened by 5 bases and J by 5 bases, with 5 bases between the two germline ends. The germline CDR1 and CDR2 sequences are KGHDR and SFDVKD. The CDR3 DNA reads as TGTGCCACCAGTGGTAGTTATGGCTACACCTTC. Translating it yields CATSGSYGYTF.

This sequence joins TRBV5-1 and TRBJ2-5; 16 nucleotides align to TRBD2. The CDR3 is made up of 18 amino acids. Germline lookup yields CDR1 SGHRS and CDR2 YFSETQ. The ends lost 4 bases at V and 4 bases at J; junction bases unmatched: 10. In DNA form, the CDR3 reads TGCGCCAGCAGCATCGGGACTAGCGGGAGGGCTGGTGTAGAGACCCAGTACTTC. Translating it yields CASSIGTSGRAGVETQYF.

This clone was seen a handful of times. The chain couples TRBV12-3 or TRBV12-4 to TRBJ2-7, with D unresolved. There are 13 residues in the CDR3. The V end was cut by 3 bases, the J end by 5 bases, with 11 bases between. The CDR3 bases are TGTGCCAGCAGTTTTACAGTTTCCAACGAGCAGTACGTC. Its translation is CASSFTVSNEQYV.

J is TRBJ2-5 and V is TRBV12-5; 10 bases match TRBD1. V lost 0 bases, J lost 3 bases, and 4 bases stayed unmatched. Per the germline V gene, CDR1 is LGHNT and CDR2 is FRNRAP. The CDR3 length is 16 residues. The CDR3 DNA reads as TGTGCTAGTGGTTTGGTATTTGGGACAGGGGAAGAGACCCAGTACTTC. It is translated as CASGLVFGTGEETQYF.

The J gene is TRBJ1-1, the V gene TRBV28; D is unresolved. Germline V gene sequence: CDR1 MDHEN, CDR2 SYDVKM. The V end lost 6 bases, the J end lost 6 bases, and 17 bases lay between the germline ends. The CDR3 runs 14 residues. DNA of the CDR3: TGTGCCAGCAGCCCCGCAGGACTAATCTCTGAAGCTTTCTTT. Its translation is CASSPAGLISEAFF.

This clone was counted only a few times. This chain connects TRBV28 to TRBJ2-7; 8 bases line up with TRBD2. Losses at the gene ends were 3 bases for V and 5 bases for J; bases not matched to a gene: 3. The germline V gene encodes CDR1 MDHEN and CDR2 SYDVKM. This CDR3 comprises 13 residues. CDR3 DNA: TGTGCCAGCAGTTTTGGAGCGGGAGACGAGCAGTACTTC. This encodes CASSFGAGDEQYF. Filled out from reference TRBV28 and TRBJ2-7, the complete variable domain reads DVKVTQSSRYLVKRTGEKVFLECVQDMDHENMFWYRQDPGLGLRLIYFSYDVKMKEKGDIPEGYSVSREKKERFSLILESASTNQTSMYLCASSFGAGDEQYFGPGTRLTVT.

The CDR3 nucleotides are TGTGCCAGCAGCCAGGGACAGACCCTTAGGGATGAGCAGTTCTTC. Translation: CASSQGQTLRDEQFF. This rearrangement joins TRBV7-8 to TRBJ2-1; 7 nucleotides agree with TRBD1. The trim removed 5 bases at V and 8 bases at J, leaving 12 bases unmatched. Looked up from germline, CDR1 is SGHVS and CDR2 is FQNEAQ. This CDR3 region has 15 residues.

The chain uses TRBV4-2 and TRBJ1-2; D may be TRBD1 (5 bases). The CDR3 runs 15 residues. The V gene's germline CDR1 is LGHNA and CDR2 YNFKEQ. V dropped 4 bases and J dropped 4 bases, with 16 bases sitting between them. The CDR3 sequence: CASSPGGRGGYGYTF. In DNA form, the CDR3 reads TGTGCCAGCAGCCCGGGAGGAAGGGGCGGCTATGGCTACACCTTC.

The chain combines TRBV6-5 with TRBJ1-1, with D possibly being TRBD1 (6 bases). CDR3 length: 13 amino acids. Germline loops: CDR1 MNHEY, CDR2 SVGAGI. Trimming removed 6 bases at V and 5 bases at J, with 13 bases between. CDR3 region: CASRAGDRTEAFF. DNA for the CDR3: TGTGCCAGCAGGGCAGGGGACCGGACTGAAGCTTTCTTT.

This clone came up once. The V call is TRBV29-1, the J call TRBJ2-2; 7 nucleotides align to TRBD2. Germline V CDR1 and CDR2: SQVTM, ANQGSEA. The CDR3 covers 16 residues. V shed 4 bases and J 5 bases; nucleotides not matched to a gene: 13. The chain's CDR3 is CSVVETSFGRTGELFF. The DNA for the CDR3 is TGCAGCGTTGTTGAGACTAGCTTCGGGCGGACCGGGGAGCTGTTTTTT.

This clone is a singleton in its sample. The chain carries TRBV5-6 and TRBJ2-1; 13 nucleotides line up with TRBD2. The CDR3 is made up of 15 amino acids. In germline, CDR1 is SGHDT, CDR2 YYEEEE. The V segment lost 0 bases and the J segment 7 bases; nucleotides outside the gene matches: 1. The CDR3 region is CASSLGTSGRNEQFF. The CDR3 DNA reads as TGTGCCAGCAGCTTGGGGACTAGCGGGAGAAATGAGCAGTTCTTC.

This clone was seen only a few times. V is TRBV6-5 and J is TRBJ1-3; 7 bases match TRBD1. Germline V gene sequence: CDR1 MNHEY, CDR2 SVGAGI. After removal of 2 bases from V and 3 bases from J, the junction contained 7 bases not matched to a gene. This CDR3 has 16 amino acids. CDR3 loop: CASSYLTGASGNTIYF. DNA of the CDR3: TGTGCCAGCAGTTACCTTACAGGGGCTAGTGGAAACACCATATATTTT.

Only a few counts were recorded for this clone. V and J are TRBV18 and TRBJ1-5; D may be TRBD1 (6 bases). This CDR3 is 13 amino acids long. The V and J ends lost 4 bases and 7 bases respectively, with 11 bases between them. Germline V gene data show CDR1 as KGHSH and CDR2 as LQKENI. The CDR3 spells CASSQQGSQPQHF. The CDR3 DNA is TGTGCCAGCTCACAACAGGGTTCGCAGCCCCAGCATTTT. Supplemented by reference TRBV18 and TRBJ1-5, the full variable domain reads NAGVMQNPRHLVRRRGQEARLRCSPMKGHSHVYWYRQLPEEGLKFMVYLQKENIIDESGMPKERFSAEFPKEGPSILRIQQVVRGDSAAYFCASSQQGSQPQHFGDGTRLSIL.

The chain combines TRBV24-1 with TRBJ2-1; TRBD2 matches at 11 bases. This CDR3 has 17 amino acids. Trimming removed 4 bases from V and 6 bases from J; junction bases left unmatched: 10. CDR1 and CDR2 (germline): KGHDR, SFDVKD. The CDR3 spells CATSDPTSGRTSNEQFF. The CDR3, as DNA: TGTGCCACCAGTGACCCCACTAGCGGGAGAACCTCCAATGAGCAGTTCTTC.

The gene calls are TRBV5-1 and TRBJ2-7; TRBD1 agrees at 9 bases. CDR1 and CDR2 from the germline V gene are SGHRS and YFSETQ. V lost 4 bases to trimming and J lost 3 bases; unmatched junction nucleotides: 5. The CDR3 is 14 residues long. The CDR3 DNA reads as TGCGCCAGCAGCGGGGGACAGGGCCTCTACGAGCAGTACTTC. Protein sequence: CASSGGQGLYEQYF.

The chain joins TRBV29-1 to TRBJ1-4; D is unresolved. The CDR3 is 12 amino acids. Germline V gene lookup returns CDR1 SQVTM and CDR2 ANQGSEA. Trimming removed 4 bases at V and 7 bases at J, with 10 bases between. CDR3 residues: CSVGQAFEKLFF. CDR3 sequence (DNA): TGCAGCGTTGGCCAGGCATTTGAAAAACTGTTTTTT.

V and J are TRBV6-6 and TRBJ1-1; 9 bases align to TRBD1. The CDR3 contains 15 residues. Trimming at V came to 4 bases and at J to 1 base, leaving 4 bases not matched to a gene. The germline V gene has CDR1 MNHNY and CDR2 SVGAGI (reference sequence). CDR3 loop: CASSLQGAANTEAFF. Written as DNA, the CDR3 is TGTGCCAGCAGTTTACAGGGGGCCGCGAACACTGAAGCTTTCTTT.

V and J are TRBV11-2 and TRBJ2-4; D is perhaps TRBD2 (5 bases). The ends were cut back, 2 bases at V and 8 bases at J, with 10 bases in the middle. Germline values: CDR1 SGHAT, CDR2 FQNNGV. The CDR3 length is 13 residues. Here the CDR3 reads CASSLWGVDIQYF. CDR3 bases: TGTGCCAGCAGCTTATGGGGAGTGGACATTCAGTACTTC.

The chain uses TRBV24-1 and TRBJ2-3, with a weak D call TRBD2 (7 bases). V was pared by 6 bases and J by 0 bases, with 15 bases between. Germline CDR1 and CDR2: KGHDR and SFDVKD. CDR3 size: 16 residues. CDR3 coding DNA: TGTGCCACCAGTTCCCGAGCGGGACAAAGCACAGATACGCAGTATTTT. Its translation: CATSSRAGQSTDTQYF.

The rearrangement links TRBV4-2 to TRBJ2-1; a possible D gene is TRBD2 (6 bases). Germline V CDR1 and CDR2: LGHNA, YNFKEQ. The CDR3 length is 15 residues. Trimming took 4 bases from V and 4 from J, leaving 14 bases between them. The CDR3 coding sequence is TGTGCCAGCAGCCCAGTGGGGGGACCGTACAATGAGCAGTTCTTC. Residues: CASSPVGGPYNEQFF.